The 23 T cell receptor beta chains listed next were all sequenced from one sample in a study of patients and donors after allogeneic stem cell transplantation. TCRdb re-called the RT-PCR reads through MiXCR, storing one row per CDR3 protein. The sample has 800,000 to 1,000,000 distinct CDR3 sequences, approximately 19% seen once. What was sequenced was blood, either unsorted or a sorted T cell fraction (not recorded which). Receptor source: a human donor who was either an allogeneic HSCT recipient or a stem cell or donor lymphocyte infusion donor (not recorded which). It is not recorded whose cells these are; they may come from a transplant donor.

There are many counts of this clonotype. The chain links TRBV12-3 or TRBV12-4 to TRBJ1-1; a weak D match, TRBD1 (5 bases). This CDR3 contains 14 residues. The ends were cut back, 3 bases at V and 1 base at J, with 9 bases in the middle. The CDR3 region is CASSFRGANTEAFF. The CDR3 DNA follows: TGTGCCAGCAGTTTCAGAGGGGCGAACACTGAAGCTTTCTTT.

The V gene is TRBV12-3 or TRBV12-4, the J gene TRBJ1-2; 7 bases are a match to TRBD1. This CDR3 is 15 amino acids long. Unmatched junction bases numbered 10, after V lost 5 bases and J lost 4 bases. In DNA form, the CDR3 reads TGTGCCAGCAGTCCAGTACGCCAGGGGGGCTATGGCTACACCTTC. This encodes CASSPVRQGGYGYTF.

The rearrangement uses TRBV5-1 and TRBJ1-5, with D tentatively TRBD1 (5 bases). V shed 2 bases and J shed 6 bases, with 12 bases lying between them. The CDR3 has 14 residues. Germline V gives CDR1 SGHRS, CDR2 YFSETQ. The chain's CDR3 is CASSLLGGGQPQHF. The DNA of the CDR3 is TGCGCCAGCAGCTTATTGGGGGGGGGTCAGCCCCAGCATTTT.

A note on this clonotype: Its ends do not fully match the called genes, so a read error is possible. This chain joins TRBV27 and TRBJ2-7; D uncertain. The CDR3 totals 12 residues. The germline V gene encodes CDR1 MNHEY and CDR2 SMNVEV (reference sequence). In DNA, the CDR3 is TGTGCCAGCAGTTCGCCGCGACAAAGGCTGCACTTC. It encodes CASSSPRQRLHF.

The chain recombines TRBV20-1 with TRBJ1-1; a possible D gene is TRBD1 (6 bases). Germline V gene sequence: CDR1 DFQATT, CDR2 SNEGSKA (reference sequence). V lost 3 bases and J 3 bases, leaving 11 bases between the germline ends. The CDR3 covers 13 residues. DNA for the CDR3: TGCAGTGCTAGTGGGACACATTACACTGAAGCTTTCTTT. It yields the protein CSASGTHYTEAFF.

This clonotype came up a few times. The V and J genes are TRBV11-1 and TRBJ2-4; D uncertain. Germline CDR1 reads SGHAT; CDR2 reads FQDESV (reference sequence). The V gene lost 5 bases and the J gene lost 6 bases, with 11 bases spanning the gap. The CDR3 spans 13 residues. The CDR3 here is CASSPEPLNIQYF. The CDR3 DNA sequence: TGTGCCAGCAGCCCGGAACCTTTAAACATTCAGTACTTC.

The chain links TRBV6-2 or TRBV6-3 to TRBJ1-1; tentative D call: TRBD1 (6 bases). V shed 6 bases and J shed 5 bases, with 19 bases lying between them. Germline V lookup: CDR1 MNHEY, CDR2 SVGEGT. This CDR3 contains 15 residues. Here the CDR3 reads CASRKNRVGKTEAFF. CDR3 DNA: TGTGCCAGCAGAAAAAACAGGGTTGGAAAAACTGAAGCTTTCTTT.

This clonotype was observed a handful of times. The chain uses TRBV4-3 and TRBJ2-1; D possibly corresponds to TRBD1 (6 bases). Germline lookup yields CDR1 LGHNA and CDR2 YSLEER. This CDR3 has 20 residues. V lost 0 bases and J lost 3, with 24 bases in between. CDR3 region: CASSQEQGVAGVPLYNEQFF. The DNA of the CDR3 is TGCGCCAGCAGCCAAGAGCAAGGGGTGGCAGGGGTTCCCCTCTACAATGAGCAGTTCTTC.

There are a few counts of this clonotype. The chain is built from TRBV11-2 and TRBJ2-5; D perhaps matches TRBD1 (5 bases). Trimming removed 1 base at V and 4 bases at J, with 19 bases between. Germline V gene lookup returns CDR1 SGHAT and CDR2 FQNNGV. The CDR3 loop spans 17 amino acids. The CDR3 sequence is CASSLAPFGRVTETQYF. The CDR3 DNA is TGTGCCAGCAGCTTAGCCCCTTTTGGCAGGGTAACAGAGACCCAGTACTTC. Full variable domain (rest looked up from reference TRBV11-2 and TRBJ2-5): EAGVAQSPRYKIIEKRQSVAFWCNPISGHATLYWYQQILGQGPKLLIQFQNNGVVDDSQLPKDRFSAERLKGVDSTLKIQPAKLEDSAVYLCASSLAPFGRVTETQYFGPGTRLLVL.

This clonotype was found a few times. V usage is TRBV27 and J usage is TRBJ2-1; 9 bases map to TRBD1. Germline values: CDR1 MNHEY, CDR2 SMNVEV (reference sequence). This CDR3 is built from 15 residues. The J segment lost 4 bases and the V segment lost 9 bases, leaving 10 bases of the junction unmatched. The CDR3 protein is CARGIRDRVYNEQFF. CDR3 sequence (DNA): TGTGCCAGGGGGATCCGGGACAGGGTATACAATGAGCAGTTCTTC.

The chain uses TRBV9 and TRBJ2-7; possibly TRBD2 for D (5 bases). CDR3 length: 13 amino acids. CDR1 and CDR2 (germline): SGDLS, YYNGEE. V dropped 3 bases and J dropped 7 bases, with 14 bases sitting between them. CDR3 nucleotides: TGTGCCAGCAGCGCGATACTCGGCGGGGAGCAGTACTTC. This translates into CASSAILGGEQYF.

This clonotype was seen only a few times. J is TRBJ2-7 and V is TRBV2; weak D call: TRBD2 (5 bases). Germline V gene sequence: CDR1 SNHLY, CDR2 FYNNEI. This CDR3 comprises 14 residues. V was trimmed by 3 bases and J by 4 bases, leaving 13 bases between them. The CDR3 sequence: CASSDGLAPYEQYF. In DNA form, the CDR3 reads TGTGCCAGCAGTGACGGGCTAGCCCCATACGAGCAGTACTTC. The full variable domain, completed using reference TRBV2 and TRBJ2-7, is EPEVTQTPSHQVTQMGQEVILRCVPISNHLYFYWYRQILGQKVEFLVSFYNNEISEKSEIFDDQFSVERPDGSNFTLKIRSTKLEDSAMYFCASSDGLAPYEQYFGPGTRLTVT.

This chain uses TRBV5-1 with TRBJ1-1; D might be TRBD1 (5 bases). The germline CDR1 and CDR2 sequences are SGHRS and YFSETQ. The CDR3 is 14 residues long. The V end was cut by 5 bases, the J end by 8 bases, with 19 bases between. DNA of the CDR3: TGCGCCAGCAGAATGGCGGCAGGGTCAACGGAAGCTTTCTTT. Protein sequence: CASRMAAGSTEAFF.

This clonotype was detected only a few times. This chain joins TRBV2 and TRBJ2-3; D is unresolved. The V end was cut by 6 bases, the J end by 7 bases, with 14 bases between. This CDR3 contains 13 residues. Germline CDR1 and CDR2: SNHLY and FYNNEI. The CDR3 sequence: CASRVQVPNTQYF. CDR3 coding DNA: TGTGCCAGCAGGGTGCAGGTCCCTAATACGCAGTATTTT.

This sequence joins TRBV20-1 and TRBJ2-1, with a weak D call TRBD2 (7 bases). The V gene's germline CDR1 is DFQATT and CDR2 SNEGSKA (reference sequence). The CDR3 runs 18 residues. V was cut by 0 bases and J by 3 bases, with 21 bases left in between. DNA for the CDR3: TGCAGTGCTAGAGATCTAGTAGTAGGGGGGGCCGTCTACAATGAGCAGTTCTTC. It codes for CSARDLVVGGAVYNEQFF.

The chain is built from TRBV6-2 or TRBV6-3 and TRBJ1-6, with D maybe TRBD1 (6 bases). V was cut by 8 bases and J by 9 bases, with 14 bases left in between. The CDR3 totals 13 residues. Germline CDR1 MNHEY, CDR2 SVGEGT. DNA of the CDR3: TGTGCCAGCTCGAGAGGACAGATTTCACCCCTCCACTTT. This encodes CASSRGQISPLHF.

V gene TRBV25-1 combines with J gene TRBJ1-5; the D is unclear. V gave up 1 base and J gave up 5 bases, with 9 bases separating them. The germline CDR1 and CDR2 sequences are MGHDK and SYGVNS. This CDR3 region has 14 residues. The CDR3 sequence: CASSESGVDQPQHF. The CDR3 DNA is TGTGCCAGCAGTGAATCCGGGGTGGATCAGCCCCAGCATTTT.

The table lists this clonotype with a few counts. This chain joins TRBV29-1 and TRBJ2-7, with 8 bases matching TRBD2. CDR1 is SQVTM and CDR2 is ANQGSEA in the germline V gene. The CDR3 covers 14 residues. Unmatched junction bases numbered 4, after V lost 1 base and J lost 2 bases. The CDR3 protein is CSVEGSGGAYEQYF. CDR3 nucleotides: TGCAGCGTTGAAGGGTCGGGGGGGGCCTACGAGCAGTACTTC.

This clonotype has just a few counts. J is TRBJ1-1 and V is TRBV4-1; weak D call: TRBD1 (5 bases). Deletions cut 3 bases from V and 4 bases from J, with 12 bases between. There are 14 residues in the CDR3. Germline values: CDR1 MGHRA, CDR2 YSYEKL. The CDR3 region is CASSHPGSRTEAFF. The DNA for the CDR3 is TGCGCCAGCAGCCACCCAGGGTCCCGCACTGAAGCTTTCTTT.

This clonotype occurred a few times. The chain's CDR3 is CASLSMNTEAFF. Written as DNA, the CDR3 is TGTGCCAGCCTCTCCATGAACACTGAAGCTTTCTTT. The chain recombines TRBV25-1 with TRBJ1-1; D is unclear. The ends were cut back, 8 bases at V and 0 bases at J, with 7 bases in the middle. Looked up from germline, CDR1 is MGHDK and CDR2 is SYGVNS. The length of the CDR3 is 12 residues.

The chain recombines TRBV11-2 with TRBJ2-2; no clear D. CDR1 and CDR2 from the germline V gene are SGHAT and FQNNGV. The CDR3 has 14 amino acids. The ends were cut back, 5 bases at V and 6 bases at J, with 13 bases in the middle. CDR3 DNA sequence: TGTGCCAGCAGCGCATGTAGGGCCCCCGGGGAGCTGTTTTTT. Translated: CASSACRAPGELFF.

This clonotype was picked up a small number of times. The rearrangement uses TRBV10-3 and TRBJ2-3; D uncertain. V lost 7 bases to trimming and J lost 2 bases, with 25 bases between them. The CDR3 totals 18 residues. Germline V gene sequence: CDR1 ENHRY, CDR2 SYGVKD. The CDR3 region has the DNA TGTGCCATCATCCTCACCCAACGGGCAGGCCACTCCACAGATACGCAGTATTTT. This sequence encodes CAIILTQRAGHSTDTQYF.

On this clonotype itself: One junction end disagrees with the germline gene, perhaps due to a read error. The J gene is TRBJ1-1, the V gene TRBV11-2, with 7 bases that match TRBD1. Germline values: CDR1 SGHAT, CDR2 FQNNGV. CDR3 length equals 13 residues. The CDR3 bases are TGTGCCAGCAGCATAGACAGGGCGGGGGAAGCTTTCTTT. It is translated as CASSIDRAGEAFF.